This TCR beta chain was observed in a study of Ad26.COV2.S vaccination and SARS-CoV-2 variants. General study results and limits: Compared with placebo recipients, vaccine recipients had higher spike-specific TCR breadth.

Generated by immunoSEQ multiplex PCR, the TCRdb table keeps only in-frame clones and is missing some. The sample has some 450,000 clones, about 90% seen once. Worth noting for this clone: Its specificity is unknown.

Regarding treatment: about 20 received Ad26.COV2.S at low or high dose, single or two shots; roughly five received placebo; per-sample allocation not given. Each sample was drawn 63 days after the first injection (of vaccine or placebo). Germline CDR1 and CDR2: MNHEY and SMNVEV (reference sequence). This CDR3 spans 15 amino acids. V lost 4 bases to trimming and J lost 5 bases; unmatched junction nucleotides: 7. The origin of this receptor is a person between 18 and 65 years old who received the Ad26.COV2.S COVID-19 vaccine or a placebo. The genes are TRBV27 and TRBJ2-1, with 8 bases fitting TRBD2. Sequences were derived from peripheral blood, sampled in a trial of Ad26.COV2.S vaccine versus placebo. The CDR3 sequence is CASSSEAGDHNEQFF. CDR3 DNA: TGTGCCAGCAGTTCGGAAGCGGGAGATCACAATGAGCAGTTCTTC.